Below, 10 T cell receptor beta chains from the same sample are listed, as sequenced in a study of control samples from healthy donors and cancer patients. Libraries were prepared by immunoSEQ multiplex PCR; TCRdb keeps only in-frame clonotypes and omits some of them. The repertoire has about 140,000 clones, 80% to 95% of them found once; the top ten carry about 3%. Sequencing was performed on blood. The source is a man in his thirties or forties in good health.

The rearrangement links TRBV9 to TRBJ1-2, with 7 bases identical to TRBD1. With 3 bases clipped from V and 8 bases from J, the junction kept 13 bases outside the gene matches. Germline V lookup: CDR1 SGDLS, CDR2 YYNGEE. CDR3 size: 15 residues. CDR3 coding DNA: TGTGCCAGCAGCGACCCTGCCCGGGACAGCGGGGGCTACACCTTC. Translating it yields CASSDPARDSGGYTF.

The rearrangement uses TRBV9 and TRBJ1-1, with 7 positions matching TRBD1. The CDR3 is 14 residues long. Germline assignment: CDR1 SGDLS and CDR2 YYNGEE. After removal of 0 bases from V and 6 bases from J, the junction contained 5 bases not matched to a gene. The CDR3 nucleotides read TGTGCCAGCAGCGTAGGACAGGGTGGCTCTGAAGCTTTCTTT. Its protein is CASSVGQGGSEAFF.

The V gene is TRBV19, the J gene TRBJ1-1, with 7 bases aligning to TRBD1. CDR3 length: 14 residues. Germline V gene sequence: CDR1 LNHDA, CDR2 SQIVND (reference sequence). Trimming at V came to 5 bases and at J to 1 base, leaving 4 bases not matched to a gene. CDR3 bases: TGTGCCAGTAGTCCCTGGGACAGGAACACTGAAGCTTTCTTT. Its protein is CASSPWDRNTEAFF.

The CDR3 reads CASSPWTGLGDYTEAFF. The CDR3 bases are TGTGCCAGCAGCCCCTGGACAGGGCTGGGGGACTACACTGAAGCTTTCTTT. V usage is TRBV9 and J usage is TRBJ1-1; 8 positions match TRBD1. Trimming removed 4 bases from V and 3 bases from J; junction bases left unmatched: 14. CDR1 and CDR2 from the germline V gene are SGDLS and YYNGEE. CDR3 length: 17 residues.

The chain links TRBV27 to TRBJ1-1; 8 bases align to TRBD1. This CDR3 is 17 amino acids long. Trimming took 6 bases from V and 2 from J; bases not matched to a gene: 14. Germline loops: CDR1 MNHEY, CDR2 SMNVEV (reference sequence). CDR3 coding DNA: TGTGCCAGCAGCTCTATTGGGACAGGCCAAGTTAACACTGAAGCTTTCTTT. Amino acids: CASSSIGTGQVNTEAFF.

The gene calls are TRBV9 and TRBJ2-7; 13 nucleotides line up with TRBD2. This CDR3 is 16 amino acids long. CDR1 and CDR2 (germline): SGDLS, YYNGEE. The junction had 6 bases not matched to a gene; V was cut back by 3 bases and J by 3 bases. This CDR3 is CASSGRLAGGSYEQYF. For the CDR3, the DNA is TGTGCCAGCAGCGGCCGACTAGCGGGAGGTAGCTACGAGCAGTACTTC.

J is TRBJ1-2 and V is TRBV2, with a tentative D call TRBD1 (6 bases). The CDR3 has 12 amino acids. Deletions cut 6 bases from V and 6 bases from J, with 11 bases between. CDR1 and CDR2 from the germline V gene are SNHLY and FYNNEI. The CDR3 DNA is TGTGCCAGCAGCCAGGGGAGGCATGGCTACACCTTC. This encodes CASSQGRHGYTF.

The chain combines TRBV7-9 with TRBJ2-7, with D perhaps TRBD2 (6 bases). This CDR3 is built from 15 residues. Trimming shortened V by 2 bases and J by 3 bases, and 14 bases separated the two germline ends. Germline assignment: CDR1 SEHNR and CDR2 FQNEAQ (reference sequence). The chain's CDR3 is CASSLQGASDYEQYF. The CDR3, as DNA: TGTGCCAGCAGCTTACAGGGTGCTAGCGACTACGAGCAGTACTTC.

The chain employs TRBV2 and TRBJ1-3; D remains ambiguous. Germline-derived CDR1 and CDR2 are SNHLY and FYNNEI. V lost 4 bases to trimming and J lost 0 bases, with 19 bases between them. The CDR3 totals 18 residues. The CDR3 sequence: CASSAHDPSGVSGNTIYF. The DNA of the CDR3 is TGTGCCAGCAGTGCGCACGACCCCTCAGGCGTCTCTGGAAACACCATATATTTT.

The chain combines TRBV28 with TRBJ1-3; D unclear. This CDR3 has 17 residues. V was cut by 3 bases and J by 1 base, with 16 bases left in between. CDR1 is MDHEN, CDR2 SYDVKM, per germline. The CDR3 bases are TGTGCCAGCAGTTTCCGGCACTCCGAGGGTTCTGGAAACACCATATATTTT. This translates into CASSFRHSEGSGNTIYF.